This entry lists 21 T cell receptor beta chains sequenced from one sample in a study of OX40 agonist ivuxolimab in advanced cancers. Produced via immunoSEQ multiplex PCR; TCRdb's table is partial and in-frame only. In the table there are 20,000 to 25,000 clones, 70% to 90% of which are singletons. The source material was CD4+ or CD8+ T cells sorted from blood, sampled in a trial of the OX40 agonist ivuxolimab. The receptors come from an adult with an advanced solid tumor such as melanoma, head and neck, liver or kidney cancer.

This chain joins TRBV5-1 and TRBJ2-2; tentative D call: TRBD1 (5 bases). V was pared by 4 bases and J by 4 bases, with 11 bases between. CDR1 and CDR2 from the germline V gene are SGHRS and YFSETQ. CDR3 length: 14 residues. The CDR3, as DNA: TGCGCCAGCAGCCCCTTGCAGGGCACCGGGGAGCTGTTTTTT. It translates to CASSPLQGTGELFF.

This chain links TRBV7-9 with TRBJ2-7; 16 nucleotides match TRBD2. The CDR3 has 17 amino acids. V was pared by 2 bases and J by 5 bases, with 6 bases of the junction left unmatched. Germline assignment: CDR1 SEHNR and CDR2 FQNEAQ (reference sequence). The CDR3, as DNA: TGTGCCAGCAGCTTACTGGGACTAGCGGGAGGGCCAAACGAGCAGTACTTC. Its translation: CASSLLGLAGGPNEQYF.

The chain recombines TRBV18 with TRBJ1-4, with D perhaps TRBD1 (5 bases). The CDR3 sequence is 14 residues long. Per germline, CDR1 KGHSH and CDR2 LQKENI. V lost 6 bases and J lost 4, with 12 bases in between. The DNA for the CDR3 is TGTGCCAGCTCTTCCAGGGAAATTAATGAAAAACTGTTTTTT. This gives the protein CASSSREINEKLFF. Complete variable domain (other parts from reference TRBV18 and TRBJ1-4): NAGVMQNPRHLVRRRGQEARLRCSPMKGHSHVYWYRQLPEEGLKFMVYLQKENIIDESGMPKERFSAEFPKEGPSILRIQQVVRGDSAAYFCASSSREINEKLFFGSGTQLSVL.

This clone counts as medium-sized. This same CDR3 is encoded by further DNA sequences in the sample. This chain's CDR3 is CASSQDYYNEQFF. The DNA for the CDR3 is TGCGCCAGCAGCCAAGATTACTACAATGAGCAGTTCTTC. The J gene is TRBJ2-1, the V gene TRBV4-1; no reliable D call. The length of the CDR3 is 13 residues. The V gene lost 0 bases and the J gene lost 3 bases, with 3 bases spanning the gap. Germline V gene data show CDR1 as MGHRA and CDR2 as YSYEKL.

This sequence joins TRBV10-1 and TRBJ1-2; D remains ambiguous. Germline CDR1 is WNHNN and CDR2 is SYGVQD (reference sequence). V lost 3 bases, J lost 4 bases, and 6 bases lay in between. The CDR3 is 12 residues long. In DNA form, the CDR3 reads TGCGCCAGCAGTGACCACAGCTATGGCTACACCTTC. Its protein is CASSDHSYGYTF.

The chain joins TRBV9 to TRBJ2-1, with 11 bases lining up with TRBD2. Per germline, CDR1 SGDLS and CDR2 YYNGEE. CDR3 length equals 19 residues. J was trimmed by 0 bases and V by 0 bases; bases with no gene match: 8. In DNA, the CDR3 is TGTGCCAGCAGCGTAGAAGGGCTAGCGGGAGGCCTCTCCTACAATGAGCAGTTCTTC. Amino acid sequence: CASSVEGLAGGLSYNEQFF.

V and J are TRBV10-2 and TRBJ2-4; D possibly corresponds to TRBD1 (5 bases). Trimming removed 7 bases from V and 3 bases from J, with 10 bases in between. Germline CDR1 and CDR2: WSHSY and SAAADI. This CDR3 has 13 residues. In nucleotides, the CDR3 is TGCGCCAGCAAGGGGCAGGGCAAAAACATTCAGTACTTC. It translates to CASKGQGKNIQYF.

V is TRBV2 and J is TRBJ2-7; TRBD1 matches at 7 bases. Germline assignment: CDR1 SNHLY and CDR2 FYNNEI. Trimming cost V 4 bases and J 2 bases; bases outside gene matches: 8. This CDR3 comprises 15 residues. The CDR3 coding sequence is TGTGCCAGCAGTGCTTCCCGGGACAGACCCTACGAGCAGTACTTC. Residues: CASSASRDRPYEQYF.

The chain has TRBV14 and TRBJ2-2; no firm D call. CDR3 length equals 17 residues. V lost 2 bases to trimming and J lost 1 base, with 14 bases between them. Looked up from germline, CDR1 is SGHDN and CDR2 is FVKESK. The CDR3 region is CASSQIPPWRNTGELFF. CDR3 DNA sequence: TGTGCCAGCAGCCAAATTCCTCCGTGGCGGAACACCGGGGAGCTGTTTTTT.

The chain carries TRBV11-3 and TRBJ2-6; D is uncertain. The V gene's germline CDR1 is SGHNT and CDR2 YENEEA. V lost 0 bases to trimming and J lost 0 bases, with 3 bases between them. The length of the CDR3 is 15 residues. For the CDR3, the DNA is TGTGCCAGCAGCTTAGAGGGCTCTGGGGCCAACGTCCTGACTTTC. It yields the protein CASSLEGSGANVLTF.

V is TRBV25-1 and J is TRBJ2-1; D uncertain. The CDR3 extends over 11 amino acids. V gave up 2 bases and J gave up 7 bases, with 3 bases separating them. Germline CDR1 and CDR2: MGHDK and SYGVNS. As DNA, the CDR3 is TGTGCCAGCAGTGAAGTTAATGAGCAGTTCTTC. It is translated as CASSEVNEQFF.

In regard to this clone: The conserved final phenylalanine or tryptophan is absent from the CDR3, which likely points to a read error. The V and J genes are TRBV7-9 and TRBJ2-2; D not certain. The V gene's germline CDR1 is SEHNR and CDR2 FQNEAQ (reference sequence). Trimming removed 7 bases at V and 4 bases at J, with 7 bases between. The CDR3 extends over 12 amino acids. CDR3 region: CASTLSTGELFS. CDR3 nucleotides: TGTGCCAGCACCCTATCCACCGGGGAGCTGTTTTCT.

This chain connects TRBV11-3 to TRBJ2-7; the D is unclear. Trimming cost V 1 base and J 6 bases, with 10 bases left between them. Germline V CDR1 and CDR2: SGHNT, YENEEA. The CDR3 consists of 13 residues. For the CDR3, the DNA is TGTGCCAGCAGCTTAGGTGCGTCCACCGAGCAGTACTTC. It is translated as CASSLGASTEQYF.

This clone was found once. The chain is built from TRBV30 and TRBJ2-7; D uncertain. From germline, CDR1 is GTSNPN and CDR2 SVGIG (reference sequence). The CDR3 loop spans 12 amino acids. V was clipped by 3 bases and J by 2 bases, with 8 bases between them. The CDR3 sequence: CAWRLGAYEQYF. The CDR3 DNA follows: TGTGCCTGGAGACTCGGTGCCTACGAGCAGTACTTC.

The chain has TRBV2 and TRBJ2-1, with 10 bases identical to TRBD2. The germline V gene encodes CDR1 SNHLY and CDR2 FYNNEI. V shed 0 bases, J shed 6 bases, and the junction held 8 bases outside the gene matches. The CDR3 length is 17 residues. The CDR3 nucleotides are TGTGCCAGCAGTGAAGCGCGCAGCGGGAGGGAGGGCAATGAGCAGTTCTTC. Its translation is CASSEARSGREGNEQFF.

This chain joins TRBV5-5 and TRBJ2-7; 11 nucleotides match TRBD1. The germline V gene encodes CDR1 SGHKS and CDR2 YYEKEE (reference sequence). With 5 bases clipped from V and 3 bases from J, the junction kept 4 bases outside the gene matches. CDR3 length: 14 amino acids. The CDR3 here is CASSRDRGSYEQYF. The CDR3 nucleotides read TGTGCCAGCAGTCGGGACAGGGGGAGCTACGAGCAGTACTTC.

The genes are TRBV27 and TRBJ2-7; the match to TRBD2 covers 8 bases. In germline, CDR1 is MNHEY, CDR2 SMNVEV (reference sequence). V was clipped by 5 bases and J by 3 bases; unmatched bases: 3. This CDR3 has 13 residues. In DNA form, the CDR3 reads TGTGCCAGCAGTAGCGGGAGTCTCTACGAGCAGTACTTC. Translating gives CASSSGSLYEQYF.

The V gene is TRBV13, the J gene TRBJ1-2, with D possibly matching TRBD1 (5 bases). The CDR3 consists of 15 residues. The germline gives CDR1 PRHDT, CDR2 FYEKMQ (reference sequence). Trimming took off 0 bases at V and 2 bases at J, with 10 bases between the two ends. As DNA, the CDR3 is TGTGCCAGCAGCTTAGGCCAGGGTAAAAACTATGGCTACACCTTC. This sequence encodes CASSLGQGKNYGYTF.

This clone turned up a few times. The chain is built from TRBV7-9 and TRBJ1-2; tentative D call: TRBD1 (6 bases). This CDR3 region has 13 residues. V was trimmed by 5 bases and J by 4 bases, leaving 11 bases between them. Per germline, CDR1 SEHNR and CDR2 FQNEAQ (reference sequence). CDR3 DNA: TGTGCCAGCAGCGCAGGGGAGTTCTATGGCTACACCTTC. Its translation: CASSAGEFYGYTF.

This clone was seen only once. The chain employs TRBV19 and TRBJ2-7; 8 nucleotides agree with TRBD2. Germline V CDR1 and CDR2: LNHDA, SQIVND (reference sequence). This CDR3 comprises 16 residues. V gave up 10 bases and J gave up 0 bases; unmatched junction bases: 14. This chain's CDR3 is CATSSSASGPSYEQYF. CDR3 nucleotides: TGTGCCACCAGTTCCTCCGCTAGCGGGCCCTCCTACGAGCAGTACTTC.

For the CDR3, the DNA is TGTGCCAGCAGCCAAGGCGACAGTCAGCCCCAGCATTTT. This translates into CASSQGDSQPQHF. V is TRBV4-2 and J is TRBJ1-5; a weak D match, TRBD1 (5 bases). Germline V gene data show CDR1 as LGHNA and CDR2 as YNFKEQ. The CDR3 loop spans 13 amino acids. The V gene lost 1 base and the J gene lost 6 bases, with 7 bases spanning the gap.